These 22 T cell receptor beta chains came from one sample sequenced in a study of T cell repertoires in cytomegalovirus infection. Each CDR3 protein gets one entry after TCRdb re-called the reads with MiXCR. The table lists about 310,000 distinct CDR3 sequences, around 25% of them singletons. These receptors lack a known antigen. The sample consisted of cultured PBMCs, taken from culture after CMV antigen stimulation. The receptors shown here come from a human donor in good health (CMV status not recorded). Some clones in this sample may be carry-over from other donors' samples.

This clonotype has more than one count but fewer than ten. V usage is TRBV5-1 and J usage is TRBJ2-1, with TRBD2 matching 10 bases. This CDR3 comprises 18 residues. CDR1 and CDR2 (germline): SGHRS, YFSETQ. Unmatched junction bases numbered 15, after V lost 0 bases and J lost 9 bases. In nucleotides, the CDR3 is TGCGCCAGCAGCTTGGTGGTGGGTATGACTAGCGGGTCTGGTGAGCAGTTCTTC. The encoded protein is CASSLVVGMTSGSGEQFF. Filled out from reference TRBV5-1 and TRBJ2-1, the complete variable domain reads KAGVTQTPRYLIKTRGQQVTLSCSPISGHRSVSWYQQTPGQGLQFLFEYFSETQRNKGNFPGRFSGRQFSNSRSEMNVSTLELGDSALYLCASSLVVGMTSGSGEQFFGPGTRLTVL.

The chain recombines TRBV29-1 with TRBJ1-2, with D perhaps matching TRBD1 (5 bases). The germline V gene encodes CDR1 SQVTM and CDR2 ANQGSEA. Trimming left V 3 bases short and J 4 bases short, with 12 bases between. The CDR3 extends over 13 amino acids. CDR3 amino acids: CSVDPGGLYGYTF. DNA for the CDR3: TGCAGCGTTGACCCGGGGGGTCTCTATGGCTACACCTTC.

Only a few counts were recorded for this clonotype. The chain is built from TRBV20-1 and TRBJ1-4; 7 bases are a match to TRBD1. J was trimmed by 8 bases and V by 3 bases; bases with no gene match: 3. The CDR3 covers 12 residues. Germline assignment: CDR1 DFQATT and CDR2 SNEGSKA (reference sequence). The CDR3 sequence is CSASGTDEKLFF. CDR3 in DNA: TGCAGTGCTAGTGGGACAGACGAAAAACTGTTTTTT.

CDR3 residues: CASSPDSGSSYEQYF. The CDR3 DNA is TGTGCCAGCAGTCCTGATAGCGGGAGCTCCTACGAGCAGTACTTC. J is TRBJ2-7 and V is TRBV4-2; 9 bases fit TRBD2. There are 15 residues in the CDR3. Germline assignment: CDR1 LGHNA and CDR2 YNFKEQ. Trimming took 6 bases from V and 0 from J; bases not matched to a gene: 6.

This clonotype was counted a few times. The chain recombines TRBV10-1 with TRBJ2-1; the D gene could be TRBD1 or TRBD2 (5 bases each). Germline loops: CDR1 WNHNN, CDR2 SYGVQD (reference sequence). This CDR3 has 19 residues. Trimming shortened V by 10 bases and J by 1 base, and 29 bases separated the two germline ends. The CDR3 DNA follows: TGCGCCACGGGAATTCAGACAGAAACCTGCATACAATCCTACAATGAGCAGTTCTTC. Amino acid sequence: CATGIQTETCIQSYNEQFF.

This clonotype was counted ten times or more. The chain has TRBV11-3 and TRBJ2-1; no clear D. With 5 bases removed from V and 0 bases from J, the gap between germline ends came to 14 bases. This CDR3 is built from 16 residues. CDR1 is SGHNT, CDR2 YENEEA, per germline. CDR3 region: CASSEARLASYNEQFF. The CDR3 nucleotides read TGTGCCAGCAGCGAGGCCCGACTGGCCTCCTACAATGAGCAGTTCTTC.

CDR3 in DNA: TGTGCCAGTACTAAAGGCAGGGGGCGAAGCGAGCAGTACTTC. Protein: CASTKGRGRSEQYF. The chain employs TRBV19 and TRBJ2-7, with TRBD1 identical over 8 bases. This CDR3 has 14 amino acids. Trimming at V came to 7 bases and at J to 6 bases, leaving 11 bases not matched to a gene. Germline V gives CDR1 LNHDA, CDR2 SQIVND (reference sequence).

This sequence joins TRBV5-4 and TRBJ1-2, with TRBD1 matching 7 bases. CDR1 is SGHNT, CDR2 YYREEE, per germline (reference sequence). The CDR3 spans 15 residues. V shed 4 bases and J 0 bases; nucleotides not matched to a gene: 6. CDR3 coding DNA: TGTGCCAGCAGCGCTGGGACAGAAGCTAACTATGGCTACACCTTC. Translating gives CASSAGTEANYGYTF.

The gene calls are TRBV12-3 or TRBV12-4 and TRBJ2-2; 9 bases are shared with TRBD2. V gave up 3 bases and J gave up 8 bases; unmatched junction bases: 7. The CDR3 consists of 15 residues. The CDR3 DNA follows: TGTGCCAGCAGTTTGAGGCGGGGGGGTCGAGGGGAGCTGTTTTTT. Protein: CASSLRRGGRGELFF.

V gene TRBV14 combines with J gene TRBJ2-2; maybe TRBD2 (6 bases). This CDR3 comprises 15 residues. V dropped 1 base and J dropped 5 bases, with 11 bases sitting between them. CDR1 is SGHDN and CDR2 is FVKESK in the germline V gene. The CDR3 loop is CASSQASAGTGELFF. The CDR3 DNA reads TGTGCCAGCAGCCAAGCCTCGGCGGGGACCGGGGAGCTGTTTTTT.

Many counts were recorded for this clonotype. The chain couples TRBV7-8 to TRBJ2-3; D remains unclear. This CDR3 is 13 amino acids long. Germline V gene data show CDR1 as SGHVS and CDR2 as FQNEAQ. Trimming removed 3 bases at V and 0 bases at J, with 4 bases between. The CDR3, as DNA: TGTGCCAGCAGCTTTCTTAGCACAGATACGCAGTATTTT. Protein: CASSFLSTDTQYF.

This clonotype was found many times. V is TRBV7-2 and J is TRBJ2-7, with 8 nucleotides matching TRBD2. The length of the CDR3 is 15 residues. After removal of 4 bases from V and 1 base from J, the junction contained 6 bases not matched to a gene. Per the germline V gene, CDR1 is SGHTA and CDR2 is FQGNSA. The CDR3 DNA reads as TGTGCCAGCAGCTCATGGACTAGCCTATCCTACGAGCAGTACTTC. Residues: CASSSWTSLSYEQYF.

This sequence joins TRBV7-2 and TRBJ2-3; no reliable D call. The germline CDR1 and CDR2 sequences are SGHTA and FQGNSA. This CDR3 spans 14 amino acids. Between the trimmed V and J ends, which lost 4 bases and 9 bases, there was a span of 17 bases. CDR3 region: CASSSPHRVATQYF. CDR3 bases: TGTGCCAGCAGCTCCCCTCATCGGGTGGCGACGCAGTATTTT.

The J gene is TRBJ2-1, the V gene TRBV2; D tentatively reads TRBD1 or TRBD2 (6 bases each). V was trimmed by 3 bases and J by 7 bases, leaving 19 bases between them. CDR1 SNHLY and CDR2 FYNNEI come from the germline V gene. There are 16 residues in the CDR3. The CDR3 DNA sequence: TGTGCCAGCAGTGAGAGGGGGGAGGTGAGGAGGAATGAGCAGTTCTTC. Protein product: CASSERGEVRRNEQFF.

The chain uses TRBV6-4 and TRBJ2-5; TRBD2 matches 8 bases. This CDR3 has 15 amino acids. Per germline, CDR1 MRHNA and CDR2 SNTAGT. V trimming: 5 bases; J trimming: 5 bases; junction bases outside the gene matches: 10. The CDR3 sequence: CASSSTTGGLETQYF. The CDR3 coding sequence is TGTGCCAGCAGTTCCACGACGGGAGGGTTGGAGACCCAGTACTTC.

The chain links TRBV10-3 to TRBJ2-5; TRBD2 matches at 7 bases. Germline CDR1 reads ENHRY; CDR2 reads SYGVKD. The CDR3 has 16 residues. Losses at the gene ends were 1 base for V and 1 base for J; bases not matched to a gene: 6. In DNA form, the CDR3 reads TGTGCCATCAGTGAGTTCGCTAGCGGATTCCAAGAGACCCAGTACTTC. It codes for CAISEFASGFQETQYF.

The chain links TRBV13 to TRBJ2-3, with D possibly being TRBD2 (5 bases). The CDR3 sequence is 17 residues long. Looked up from germline, CDR1 is PRHDT and CDR2 is FYEKMQ (reference sequence). Trimming stripped 4 bases from V and 3 bases from J, with 20 bases between. The CDR3 coding sequence is TGTGCCAGCAGCTCCCCGGGGAGCAGTCGAGGTACAGATACGCAGTATTTT. This codes for CASSSPGSSRGTDTQYF.

This clonotype has a single count. The V call is TRBV19, the J call TRBJ1-5; weak D call: TRBD1 (5 bases). Germline-derived CDR1 and CDR2 are LNHDA and SQIVND (reference sequence). The CDR3 has 16 residues. V was cut by 3 bases and J by 6 bases, with 18 bases left in between. CDR3 sequence (DNA): TGTGCCAGTAGTATTTCATTACTGAGGGGCGGTCAGCCCCAGCATTTT. This sequence encodes CASSISLLRGGQPQHF.

This clonotype appeared a few times. The chain recombines TRBV24-1 with TRBJ1-5; D possibly corresponds to TRBD1 (6 bases). Per the germline V gene, CDR1 is KGHDR and CDR2 is SFDVKD. V was cut by 1 base and J by 10 bases, with 13 bases left in between. This CDR3 comprises 14 residues. In nucleotides, the CDR3 is TGTGCCACCAGTGATTTTTACTCGACAGGTCCCCAGCATTTT. It codes for CATSDFYSTGPQHF.

This chain links TRBV7-9 with TRBJ1-3; TRBD1 might be the D (6 bases). This CDR3 contains 17 residues. Germline-derived CDR1 and CDR2 are SEHNR and FQNEAQ (reference sequence). The V end was cut by 6 bases, the J end by 4 bases, with 22 bases between. CDR3 amino acids: CASSFNPSRGTGNTIYF. Here the CDR3 DNA reads TGTGCCAGCAGTTTCAACCCATCCAGGGGTACAGGAAACACCATATATTTT.

This clonotype has a handful of counts. The chain carries TRBV6-6 and TRBJ2-1, with TRBD2 matching over 10 bases. V lost 1 base and J lost 0; bases outside the gene matches: 9. The CDR3 spans 19 residues. The germline V gene encodes CDR1 MNHNY and CDR2 SVGAGI (reference sequence). The CDR3 coding sequence is TGTGCCAGCAGTTACTACGCTAGCGGGAGCAAGAGCTCCTACAATGAGCAGTTCTTC. Its translation is CASSYYASGSKSSYNEQFF.

The genes are TRBV6-2 or TRBV6-3 and TRBJ1-2, with D unresolved. The length of the CDR3 is 15 residues. V lost 6 bases to trimming and J lost 2 bases, with 16 bases between them. Germline V gene data show CDR1 as MNHEY and CDR2 as SVGEGT. CDR3 coding DNA: TGTGCCAGCAGGCCTTTCGAGGAGGTAAACTATGGCTACACCTTC. Its translation is CASRPFEEVNYGYTF.